This T cell receptor beta chain was observed in a study of OX40 agonist ivuxolimab in advanced cancers. The table came from immunoSEQ multiplex PCR; TCRdb's copy has only in-frame clones and leaves some out. The table records approximately 72,000 clones, 85% to 90% of them present only once. Germline assignment: CDR1 SEHNR and CDR2 FQNEAQ (reference sequence). The CDR3 length is 14 residues. The germline V and J ends were trimmed by 5 bases and 0 bases, with 7 bases remaining between them. The chain couples TRBV7-9 to TRBJ1-4; D gene ambiguous. The sequence came from an adult with an advanced solid tumor such as melanoma, head and neck, liver or kidney cancer. The sequencing used CD4+ or CD8+ T cells sorted from blood, collected in a trial of the OX40 agonist ivuxolimab. The CDR3 loop is CASSLGTTNEKLFF. The CDR3 region has the DNA TGTGCCAGCAGCCTAGGGACAACTAATGAAAAACTGTTTTTT.